Below are 8 T cell receptor beta chains sequenced from a single sample in a study of T cells in Graves' hyperthyroidism and ophthalmopathy. RNA transcripts yielded amplified TCR beta CDR3 regions. During a first-round RT-PCR of the TCR CDR3, the HTBI primer set was used. TCRdb fed the multiplex PCR reads into MiXCR, producing one record per CDR3 protein. The table includes 540,000 or so distinct CDR3 sequences, 40% to 55% detected once. The sample consisted of peripheral blood or thyroid tissue (not recorded which). All receptors come from an adult woman with Graves' disease, either hyperthyroidism or ophthalmopathy (not recorded which).

This clonotype was counted ten times or more. The genes are TRBV6-6 and TRBJ2-6; D remains unclear. The CDR3 has 17 amino acids. Germline CDR1 MNHNY, CDR2 SVGAGI (reference sequence). V lost 7 bases and J 0 bases, leaving 16 bases between the germline ends. The CDR3 nucleotides are TGTGCCAGCACTAGGGTCCTTAAGACCTCTGGGGCCAACGTCCTGACTTTC. Amino acid sequence: CASTRVLKTSGANVLTF.

V is TRBV28 and J is TRBJ2-7; the D call may be TRBD1 or TRBD2 (6 bases each). CDR3 length: 14 residues. The V gene's germline CDR1 is MDHEN and CDR2 SYDVKM. V was trimmed by 8 bases and J by 0 bases, leaving 14 bases between them. The CDR3 spells CASCRGGSSYEQYF. CDR3 coding DNA: TGTGCCAGCTGCAGAGGGGGGAGCTCCTACGAGCAGTACTTC. The full variable domain, in which reference TRBV28 and TRBJ2-7 provide the parts outside the CDR3, is DVKVTQSSRYLVKRTGEKVFLECVQDMDHENMFWYRQDPGLGLRLIYFSYDVKMKEKGDIPEGYSVSREKKERFSLILESASTNQTSMYLCASCRGGSSYEQYFGPGTRLTVT.

The V gene is TRBV19, the J gene TRBJ1-1; 7 bases match TRBD1. V shed 7 bases, J shed 6 bases, and the junction held 17 bases outside the gene matches. In germline, CDR1 is LNHDA, CDR2 SQIVND (reference sequence). The CDR3 extends over 16 amino acids. The CDR3 here is CASMGTVASTYPEAFF. CDR3 in DNA: TGTGCCAGTATGGGGACAGTGGCTTCCACTTACCCTGAAGCTTTCTTT.

This clonotype was detected ten times or more. The genes are TRBV7-3 and TRBJ2-5; D gene ambiguous. Germline-derived CDR1 and CDR2 are SGHTA and FQGTGA. CDR3 length: 14 amino acids. Trimming stripped 5 bases from V and 7 bases from J, with 17 bases between. The CDR3, as DNA: TGTGCCAGCAGCCCTTCGACCGGGTCAGGGACCCAGTACTTC. This translates into CASSPSTGSGTQYF.

This chain connects TRBV19 to TRBJ2-7, with D possibly being TRBD1 (5 bases). Germline CDR1 and CDR2: LNHDA and SQIVND (reference sequence). Trimming removed 1 base from V and 3 bases from J, with 7 bases in between. This CDR3 has 13 residues. DNA of the CDR3: TGTGCCAGTAGTATAGCAGGGCGCTACGAGCAGTACTTC. Amino acids: CASSIAGRYEQYF.

This clonotype was recorded a few times. V usage is TRBV28 and J usage is TRBJ2-5, with a possible D match to TRBD2 (5 bases). This CDR3 has 15 residues. V was trimmed by 2 bases and J by 2 bases, leaving 12 bases between them. Germline values: CDR1 MDHEN, CDR2 SYDVKM. The CDR3 DNA reads TGTGCCAGCAGTTTAGGAGGTCTGAGGCAAGAGACCCAGTACTTC. The encoded protein is CASSLGGLRQETQYF.

The gene calls are TRBV28 and TRBJ1-4; D might be TRBD1 (5 bases). This CDR3 region has 12 residues. Germline CDR1 MDHEN, CDR2 SYDVKM. Trimming pared 4 bases from V and 13 bases from J, leaving 13 bases between. CDR3 sequence: CASSSPEGRLFF. The DNA for the CDR3 is TGTGCCAGCAGTTCTCCGGAGGGACGACTGTTTTTT.

This clonotype showed up many times. CDR3 sequence: CSVRTGGYTF. CDR3 sequence (DNA): TGCAGCGTTAGGACAGGGGGCTACACCTTC. V is TRBV29-1 and J is TRBJ1-2; 8 nucleotides line up with TRBD1. Per germline, CDR1 SQVTM and CDR2 ANQGSEA. The junction had 1 base not matched to a gene; V was cut back by 5 bases and J by 8 bases. This CDR3 is built from 10 residues.